The 2 T cell receptor beta chains below come from one sample, sequenced in a study of T cells in Graves' hyperthyroidism and ophthalmopathy. Amplified regions were TCR beta CDR3 sequences from RNA transcripts. Researchers ran a first-round RT-PCR on the TCR CDR3 using the HTBI primer set. One entry per CDR3 protein results from TCRdb running MiXCR on the multiplex PCR reads. The sample yields approximately 400,000 distinct CDR3 sequences, about 20% seen once. Source material: blood. The origin of the receptors is a woman under 30 with Graves' hyperthyroidism.

This clonotype has at least ten counts. The genes are TRBV6-5 and TRBJ2-7; D not resolved. The CDR3 extends over 9 amino acids. Germline assignment: CDR1 MNHEY and CDR2 SVGAGI. V dropped 11 bases and J dropped 2 bases, with 4 bases sitting between them. CDR3 residues: CAGPYEQYF. The CDR3 DNA reads as TGTGCCGGGCCCTACGAGCAGTACTTC.

The chain is built from TRBV27 and TRBJ2-7; 10 bases map to TRBD2. With V trimmed by 7 bases and J by 1 base, 7 bases remained unmatched. Germline V gene data show CDR1 as MNHEY and CDR2 as SMNVEV (reference sequence). The CDR3 has 15 amino acids. This CDR3 is CASKKTSGASYEQYF. CDR3 DNA sequence: TGTGCCAGCAAAAAAACTAGCGGGGCATCCTACGAGCAGTACTTC.